These T cell receptor beta chains were read from a single sample in a study of Ad26.COV2.S vaccination and SARS-CoV-2 variants. Only in-frame clones appear in the TCRdb table, and some are missing; sequencing was by immunoSEQ multiplex PCR. Of approximately 360,000 clones listed, about four fifths are singletons. Sequencing used peripheral blood, obtained in a trial of Ad26.COV2.S vaccine versus placebo. The receptors stem from a person between 18 and 59 years old who received the Ad26.COV2.S COVID-19 vaccine or a placebo. The CDR3 runs from the conserved cysteine through the conserved F or W. A D gene is named only where the DNA matches it firmly. Clone size is stated in some rows and not others, as once, few, many or a class when expanded.

abundance: few; v_gene: TRBV24-1; d_gene: TRBD1; j_gene: TRBJ2-7; CDR3aa: CATSVSGQGGYEQYF; CDR3nt: TGTGCCACCAGTGTTTCCGGACAGGGGGGCTACGAGCAGTACTTC
abundance: few; v_gene: TRBV7-3; d_gene: .; j_gene: TRBJ1-1; CDR3aa: CASSTGIRTEAFF; CDR3nt: TGTGCCAGCAGCACCGGAATCCGCACTGAAGCTTTCTTT
abundance: .; v_gene: TRBV27; d_gene: .; j_gene: TRBJ2-5; CDR3aa: CASSFRPTSRETQYF; CDR3nt: TGTGCCAGCAGTTTCCGCCCGACTAGTCGGGAGACCCAGTACTTC
abundance: few; v_gene: TRBV19; d_gene: .; j_gene: TRBJ1-1; CDR3aa: CASRIGTANTEAFF; CDR3nt: TGTGCCAGTAGAATCGGGACGGCGAACACTGAAGCTTTCTTT
abundance: .; v_gene: TRBV7-3; d_gene: TRBD1; j_gene: TRBJ2-3; CDR3aa: CASSPTGGSTDTQYF; CDR3nt: TGTGCCAGCAGCCCCACAGGGGGGAGCACAGATACGCAGTATTTT
abundance: .; v_gene: TRBV7-2; d_gene: .; j_gene: TRBJ1-2; CDR3aa: CASMDNNYGYTF; CDR3nt: TGTGCCAGCATGGACAACAACTATGGCTACACCTTC
abundance: .; v_gene: TRBV5-1; d_gene: TRBD2; j_gene: TRBJ2-1; CDR3aa: CASSFRSGSSYNEQFF; CDR3nt: TGCGCCAGCAGCTTTAGAAGCGGGAGCTCCTACAATGAGCAGTTCTTC
abundance: .; v_gene: TRBV19; d_gene: TRBD1; j_gene: TRBJ1-1; CDR3aa: CASSIPGTVILTEAFF; CDR3nt: TGTGCCAGTAGTATCCCCGGGACAGTAATCCTAACTGAAGCTTTCTTT
abundance: .; v_gene: TRBV19; d_gene: TRBD2; j_gene: TRBJ2-1; CDR3aa: CASSSGRAGEQFF; CDR3nt: TGTGCCAGTAGTAGCGGGAGGGCCGGTGAGCAGTTCTTC
abundance: few; v_gene: TRBV7-2; d_gene: .; j_gene: TRBJ1-3; CDR3aa: CASSSWTALSTIYF; CDR3nt: TGTGCCAGCAGCTCCTGGACGGCCCTAAGCACCATATATTTT
abundance: .; v_gene: TRBV6-5; d_gene: .; j_gene: TRBJ1-5; CDR3aa: CASSYGQRNQPQHF; CDR3nt: TGTGCCAGCAGTTACGGACAGCGAAATCAGCCCCAGCATTTT
abundance: .; v_gene: TRBV21-1; d_gene: .; j_gene: TRBJ1-1; CDR3aa: CVLAPPLRTEAFF; CDR3nt: TGTGTCCTCGCGCCACCTTTAAGGACTGAAGCTTTCTTT
abundance: few; v_gene: TRBV7-6; d_gene: TRBD1; j_gene: TRBJ1-6; CDR3aa: CASSLGWRGRNSPLHF; CDR3nt: TGTGCCAGCAGCTTAGGATGGAGGGGGCGGAATTCACCCCTCCACTTT
abundance: .; v_gene: TRBV2; d_gene: .; j_gene: TRBJ1-2; CDR3aa: CASSDQGRSYGYTF; CDR3nt: TGTGCCAGCAGTGATCAGGGAAGGTCCTATGGCTACACCTTC
abundance: .; v_gene: TRBV19; d_gene: .; j_gene: TRBJ1-1; CDR3aa: CASSIAGGWRNTEAFF; CDR3nt: TGTGCCAGTAGTATAGCGGGGGGTTGGAGGAACACTGAAGCTTTCTTT
abundance: .; v_gene: TRBV3-1/TRBV3-2; d_gene: .; j_gene: TRBJ1-1; CDR3aa: CASSQGFRVTEAFF; CDR3nt: TGTGCCAGCAGCCAGGGGTTCAGGGTAACTGAAGCTTTCTTT
abundance: few; v_gene: TRBV10-3; d_gene: .; j_gene: TRBJ1-5; CDR3aa: CAISESGGEQPQHF; CDR3nt: TGTGCCATCAGTGAGTCTGGTGGAGAGCAGCCCCAGCATTTT